These 26 T cell receptor beta chains share one sample of origin, sequenced in a study of cytomegalovirus exposure and HLA in healthy donors. This table comes from immunoSEQ multiplex PCR, and its TCRdb copy is limited to in-frame clones, with some not included. The table records under 100,000 clones, 95% of them present only once. The sample comprised PBMCs. These receptors originate from a woman aged 18-30 years in good health and CMV-seronegative.

V and J are TRBV7-2 and TRBJ2-1; 7 bases agree with TRBD2. CDR3 length: 13 residues. J gave up 7 bases and V 7 bases, and 7 bases lay outside the gene matches. The germline V gene encodes CDR1 SGHTA and CDR2 FQGNSA. The CDR3: CASIIREVNEQFF. Here the CDR3 DNA reads TGTGCCAGCATCATACGGGAGGTAAATGAGCAGTTCTTC.

The chain combines TRBV28 with TRBJ2-1; D is unresolved. CDR1 and CDR2 (germline): MDHEN, SYDVKM. V was cut by 3 bases and J by 6 bases, with 18 bases left in between. The CDR3 totals 16 residues. The CDR3 loop is CASSFAPRSGLNEQFF. CDR3 coding DNA: TGTGCCAGCAGTTTCGCCCCTCGGAGTGGCCTCAATGAGCAGTTCTTC.

The chain uses TRBV2 and TRBJ2-3; tentative D call: TRBD2 (6 bases). Germline CDR1 SNHLY, CDR2 FYNNEI. The length of the CDR3 is 14 residues. V was clipped by 5 bases and J by 3 bases, with 12 bases between them. CDR3 region: CASSLRTITDTQYF. The CDR3 DNA reads as TGTGCCAGCAGTCTTAGGACTATAACAGATACGCAGTATTTT.

V usage is TRBV7-2 and J usage is TRBJ2-1, with a tentative D call TRBD1 (5 bases). The CDR3 has 13 residues. Per the germline V gene, CDR1 is SGHTA and CDR2 is FQGNSA. V was shortened by 5 bases and J by 8 bases, with 13 bases between the two germline ends. CDR3: CASSPGQGHEQFF. Written as DNA, the CDR3 is TGTGCCAGCAGCCCGGGCCAGGGCCATGAGCAGTTCTTC.

The sample holds one count of this clone. The rearrangement links TRBV5-1 to TRBJ2-7; TRBD2 matches at 8 bases. The V segment lost 0 bases and the J segment 5 bases; nucleotides outside the gene matches: 4. This CDR3 contains 14 residues. Germline loops: CDR1 SGHRS, CDR2 YFSETQ. Written as DNA, the CDR3 is TGCGCCAGCAGCTTGGAGCAGACTAGCGACGAGCAGTACTTC. As protein: CASSLEQTSDEQYF.

The rearrangement joins TRBV19 to TRBJ1-5; the match to TRBD1 covers 9 bases. The V segment lost 8 bases and the J segment 5 bases; nucleotides outside the gene matches: 7. This CDR3 is 14 amino acids long. Germline values: CDR1 LNHDA, CDR2 SQIVND (reference sequence). The CDR3 here is CASQTTGGHQPQHF. CDR3 bases: TGTGCCAGTCAGACGACAGGGGGGCATCAGCCCCAGCATTTT.

The CDR3: CAWILPGQRGETQYF. The CDR3 DNA reads TGTGCCTGGATCCTACCCGGCCAGAGAGGAGAGACCCAGTACTTC. This rearrangement joins TRBV30 to TRBJ2-5; no clear D gene. The V end lost 4 bases, the J end lost 4 bases, and 19 bases lay between the germline ends. The CDR3 totals 15 residues. Germline CDR1 GTSNPN, CDR2 SVGIG (reference sequence).

The chain recombines TRBV2 with TRBJ1-1; maybe TRBD1 (5 bases). The CDR3 extends over 16 amino acids. Germline assignment: CDR1 SNHLY and CDR2 FYNNEI. V was pared by 5 bases and J by 0 bases, with 16 bases between. CDR3 in amino acids: CASSRGIQDMNTEAFF. In DNA, the CDR3 is TGTGCCAGCAGTCGGGGGATTCAGGACATGAACACTGAAGCTTTCTTT.

The chain has TRBV30 and TRBJ2-7, with 10 bases fitting TRBD1. The V segment lost 2 bases and the J segment 1 base; nucleotides outside the gene matches: 2. The CDR3 totals 14 residues. Germline values: CDR1 GTSNPN, CDR2 SVGIG (reference sequence). CDR3 protein: CAWSTGQGSYEQYF. CDR3 nucleotide sequence: TGTGCCTGGAGTACGGGACAGGGGTCCTACGAGCAGTACTTC.

The V call is TRBV11-2, the J call TRBJ2-1, with 9 bases fitting TRBD2. Germline CDR1 and CDR2: SGHAT and FQNNGV. Trimming took 6 bases from V and 4 from J; bases not matched to a gene: 7. This CDR3 is built from 15 residues. CDR3 loop: CASSLRREGYNEQFF. In DNA, the CDR3 is TGTGCCAGCAGTTTAAGGCGGGAGGGGTACAATGAGCAGTTCTTC.

The chain uses TRBV11-2 and TRBJ1-1; no reliable D call. The CDR3 runs 12 residues. Between the trimmed V and J ends, which lost 5 bases and 4 bases, there was a span of 8 bases. Germline V gene data show CDR1 as SGHAT and CDR2 as FQNNGV. The CDR3 here is CASSARSTEAFF. CDR3 sequence (DNA): TGTGCCAGCAGCGCGAGGAGCACTGAAGCTTTCTTT.

The chain uses TRBV10-3 and TRBJ1-4; 7 nucleotides match TRBD1. The CDR3 is 15 amino acids. Germline values: CDR1 ENHRY, CDR2 SYGVKD. The V and J ends lost 5 bases and 8 bases, in that order; junction bases with no gene match: 11. The DNA for the CDR3 is TGTGCCATCAGTCCGACGACAGGGTCGGGGGAAAAACTGTTTTTT. This translates into CAISPTTGSGEKLFF.

This chain joins TRBV27 and TRBJ2-1; a weak D match, TRBD1 (6 bases). Germline V CDR1 and CDR2: MNHEY, SMNVEV (reference sequence). The CDR3 covers 15 residues. Trimming took off 0 bases at V and 2 bases at J, with 8 bases between the two ends. CDR3 bases: TGTGCCAGCAGTTTATCAACAGGGCCCTACAATGAGCAGTTCTTC. Translation gives CASSLSTGPYNEQFF.

The gene calls are TRBV5-1 and TRBJ1-2, with a possible D match to TRBD1 (5 bases). With 6 bases removed from V and 2 bases from J, the gap between germline ends came to 17 bases. CDR3 length equals 15 residues. Germline CDR1 and CDR2: SGHRS and YFSETQ. The CDR3 reads CASTRNGGLNYGYTF. The CDR3 nucleotides are TGCGCCAGCACTAGAAACGGGGGTCTGAACTATGGCTACACCTTC.

The chain uses TRBV6-5 and TRBJ2-2, with D maybe TRBD1 (5 bases). Trimming removed 2 bases from V and 2 bases from J, with 12 bases in between. Germline V gene sequence: CDR1 MNHEY, CDR2 SVGAGI. The CDR3 sequence is 16 residues long. The CDR3 DNA sequence: TGTGCCAGCAGTTACGATGAGACAGCCAACACCGGGGAGCTGTTTTTT. The encoded protein is CASSYDETANTGELFF.

The V gene is TRBV19, the J gene TRBJ1-3, with 9 bases fitting TRBD1. The ends lost 10 bases at V and 0 bases at J; junction bases unmatched: 7. Germline lookup yields CDR1 LNHDA and CDR2 SQIVND (reference sequence). This CDR3 is built from 15 residues. CDR3 DNA sequence: TGTGCCAATGGGACAGGGCCCATCTCTGGAAACACCATATATTTT. Translation gives CANGTGPISGNTIYF.

The chain joins TRBV9 to TRBJ1-1; perhaps TRBD1 as D (6 bases). The V and J ends lost 0 bases and 1 base respectively, with 7 bases between them. The germline CDR1 and CDR2 sequences are SGDLS and YYNGEE. This CDR3 is 14 amino acids long. The DNA for the CDR3 is TGTGCCAGCAGCGTAGTGACAGGGAACACTGAAGCTTTCTTT. It specifies CASSVVTGNTEAFF.

V and J are TRBV7-9 and TRBJ1-6, with D perhaps matching TRBD1 (5 bases). V lost 11 bases and J 7 bases, leaving 24 bases between the germline ends. This CDR3 region has 16 residues. Germline loops: CDR1 SEHNR, CDR2 FQNEAQ (reference sequence). The CDR3 loop reads CAGVALAGGRNSPLHF. The DNA of the CDR3 is TGTGCCGGCGTGGCCTTAGCCGGGGGACGCAATTCACCCCTCCACTTT.

V and J are TRBV7-8 and TRBJ2-2, with 7 nucleotides matching TRBD2. Germline V gene sequence: CDR1 SGHVS, CDR2 FQNEAQ. V dropped 3 bases and J dropped 0; count of bases not matched to a gene: 4. The CDR3 totals 16 residues. The CDR3 here is CASSFHGGSNTGELFF. The CDR3 nucleotides are TGTGCCAGCAGCTTTCACGGGGGGTCGAACACCGGGGAGCTGTTTTTT. The full variable domain, its missing parts supplied by reference TRBV7-8 and TRBJ2-2, is GAGVSQSPRYKVAKRGQDVALRCDPISGHVSLFWYQQALGQGPEFLTYFQNEAQLDKSGLPSDRFFAERPEGSVSTLKIQRTQQEDSAVYLCASSFHGGSNTGELFFGEGSRLTVL.

V is TRBV6-6 and J is TRBJ2-3; 8 nucleotides agree with TRBD2. The germline V gene has CDR1 MNHNY and CDR2 SVGAGI (reference sequence). The junction had 8 bases not matched to a gene; V was cut back by 11 bases and J by 4 bases. The CDR3 totals 13 residues. The CDR3 DNA is TGTGCCTGTGATCGGGGGGGCCCAGATACGCAGTATTTT. It specifies CACDRGGPDTQYF.

The rearrangement joins TRBV4-3 to TRBJ1-2; D possibly corresponds to TRBD1 (5 bases). V was cut by 1 base and J by 4 bases, with 13 bases left in between. The germline CDR1 and CDR2 sequences are LGHNA and YSLEER. There are 15 residues in the CDR3. The CDR3 loop is CASSQGIGGGYGYTF. The CDR3 region has the DNA TGCGCCAGCAGCCAAGGAATCGGGGGTGGCTATGGCTACACCTTC.

This clone was picked up one time. This rearrangement joins TRBV4-1 to TRBJ2-3; 15 nucleotides line up with TRBD2. J gave up 3 bases and V 6 bases, and 13 bases lay outside the gene matches. The CDR3 runs to 19 residues. Per the germline V gene, CDR1 is MGHRA and CDR2 is YSYEKL. The CDR3 bases are TGCGCCAGCAGAGATTTGACCGGGACTAGCGGGAGGACTACAGATACGCAGTATTTT. Translating it yields CASRDLTGTSGRTTDTQYF.

This clone came up once. One end of the junction is discordant with germline, which a read error may explain. The rearrangement uses TRBV7-9 and TRBJ1-4; D is ambiguous. Germline CDR1 SEHNR, CDR2 FQNEAQ (reference sequence). CDR3 length equals 8 residues. The CDR3 is CASSPGLF. The CDR3 nucleotides read TGTGCCAGCAGCCCTGGGCTTTTT.

The J gene is TRBJ2-7, the V gene TRBV10-3; D uncertain. Trimming removed 4 bases at V and 5 bases at J, with 6 bases between. The CDR3 extends over 11 amino acids. CDR1 is ENHRY and CDR2 is SYGVKD in the germline V gene. In DNA form, the CDR3 reads TGTGCCATCAGTGCAGTCGACGAGCAGTACTTC. Translating it yields CAISAVDEQYF.

CDR3 nucleotides: TGTGCCAGCAGCTTAGGAGCGACTGAAGCTTTCTTT. As protein: CASSLGATEAFF. This rearrangement joins TRBV7-9 to TRBJ1-1; D is uncertain. CDR1 is SEHNR and CDR2 is FQNEAQ in the germline V gene (reference sequence). The CDR3 runs 12 residues. The V gene lost 1 base and the J gene lost 5 bases, with 5 bases spanning the gap. Combining the CDR3 with reference TRBV7-9 and TRBJ1-1 gives the whole variable domain DTGVSQNPRHKITKRGQNVTFRCDPISEHNRLYWYRQTLGQGPEFLTYFQNEAQLEKSRLLSDRFSAERPKGSFSTLEIQRTEQGDSAMYLCASSLGATEAFFGQGTRLTVV.

CDR3 bases: TGTGCCAGAACCGGGGGGCAAGACTACAATGAGCAGTTCTTC. It specifies CARTGGQDYNEQFF. The chain recombines TRBV2 with TRBJ2-1, with D possibly matching TRBD2 (7 bases). The CDR3 has 14 residues. The V gene's germline CDR1 is SNHLY and CDR2 FYNNEI. V lost 9 bases and J 3 bases, leaving 15 bases between the germline ends.